The 27 T cell receptor beta chains below were found in one sample sequenced in a study of Graves' ophthalmopathy and Graves' hyperthyroidism. RNA transcripts yielded amplified TCR beta CDR3 regions. HTBI primers were employed in first-round RT-PCR, then a second-round multiplex PCR followed. From the multiplex PCR reads, TCRdb called clonotypes with MiXCR, one entry per CDR3 protein. The profile shows approximately 500,000 distinct CDR3 sequences, roughly 14% of them singletons. The sequencing sample was made of blood. Receptors originate from a woman between 25 and 40 years old with Graves' ophthalmopathy.

This clonotype was observed at least ten times. This rearrangement joins TRBV5-1 to TRBJ2-5, with D possibly TRBD1 on 6 matching bases. CDR1 and CDR2 from the germline V gene are SGHRS and YFSETQ. Trimming took off 2 bases at V and 2 bases at J, with 7 bases between the two ends. The CDR3 consists of 13 residues. As DNA, the CDR3 is TGCGCCAGCAGCTTCGGGACACAAGAGACCCAGTACTTC. Its protein is CASSFGTQETQYF. Using reference TRBV5-1 and TRBJ2-5 for the parts outside the CDR3, the full variable domain is KAGVTQTPRYLIKTRGQQVTLSCSPISGHRSVSWYQQTPGQGLQFLFEYFSETQRNKGNFPGRFSGRQFSNSRSEMNVSTLELGDSALYLCASSFGTQETQYFGPGTRLLVL.

The table lists this clonotype with a count of one. The V gene is TRBV12-3 or TRBV12-4, the J gene TRBJ1-5; D unresolved. V was shortened by 7 bases and J by 5 bases, with 9 bases between the two germline ends. The CDR3 totals 12 residues. This CDR3 is CASTGPDQPQHF. The CDR3 DNA follows: TGTGCCAGCACCGGACCGGATCAGCCCCAGCATTTT.

At least ten counts were recorded for this clonotype. This chain uses TRBV12-3 or TRBV12-4 with TRBJ1-1; 7 bases line up with TRBD1. The V segment lost 4 bases and the J segment 1 base; nucleotides outside the gene matches: 6. The CDR3 covers 15 residues. CDR3 in amino acids: CASSSPNRGNTEAFF. In DNA, the CDR3 is TGTGCCAGCAGTTCCCCAAACAGGGGGAACACTGAAGCTTTCTTT.

This clonotype was counted at least ten times. The rearrangement joins TRBV20-1 to TRBJ1-5; D unclear. Germline V gene data show CDR1 as DFQATT and CDR2 as SNEGSKA (reference sequence). The V end lost 7 bases, the J end lost 6 bases, and 7 bases lay between the germline ends. The length of the CDR3 is 10 residues. The CDR3: CSVRSQPQHF. CDR3 DNA: TGCAGTGTGCGCAGTCAGCCCCAGCATTTT.

This clonotype was seen at least ten times. The J gene is TRBJ2-7, the V gene TRBV6-2 or TRBV6-3, with 9 bases identical to TRBD2. CDR1 and CDR2 from the germline V gene are MNHEY and SVGEGT. The CDR3 is made up of 14 amino acids. Losses at the gene ends were 5 bases for V and 4 bases for J; bases not matched to a gene: 6. The CDR3 DNA reads as TGTGCCAGCAGTGAGATAGCGGGAGCTTACGAGCAGTACTTC. Translating gives CASSEIAGAYEQYF.

In this sample, this clonotype turned up many times. The CDR3 nucleotides read TGCAGTGCTGGCGGACAGTTCTACGAGCAGTACTTC. It translates to CSAGGQFYEQYF. This chain links TRBV20-1 with TRBJ2-7, with D tentatively TRBD1 (6 bases). The CDR3 loop spans 12 amino acids. The germline CDR1 and CDR2 sequences are DFQATT and SNEGSKA (reference sequence). Trimming took 5 bases from V and 3 from J, leaving 11 bases between them.

This clonotype has ten or more counts. The chain recombines TRBV12-3 or TRBV12-4 with TRBJ1-2, with a weak D call TRBD1 (6 bases). Trimming took 6 bases from V and 8 from J, leaving 16 bases between them. CDR3 size: 13 residues. CDR3 nucleotides: TGTGCCAGCAGCACCGGGACAAGAGGGGGCTACACCTTC. Translated: CASSTGTRGGYTF.

As concerns this clonotype: The conserved phenylalanine or tryptophan normally closing the CDR3 is absent here, so this likely arose from a read error. V gene TRBV13 combines with J gene TRBJ1-6, with no clear D. Germline CDR1 PRHDT, CDR2 FYEKMQ (reference sequence). The CDR3 extends over 16 amino acids. V was shortened by 0 bases and J by 2 bases, with 8 bases between the two germline ends. CDR3 residues: CASSLGGEAYNSPLHS. CDR3 coding DNA: TGTGCCAGCAGCTTAGGGGGTGAAGCCTATAATTCACCCCTCCACTCC.

This clonotype was detected many times. This sequence joins TRBV27 and TRBJ1-1; D remains ambiguous. V was pared by 6 bases and J by 10 bases, with 9 bases between. Germline loops: CDR1 MNHEY, CDR2 SMNVEV (reference sequence). CDR3 length equals 10 residues. Here the CDR3 DNA reads TGTGCCAGCAGCGAGGAGGGAGCTTTCTTT. It translates to CASSEEGAFF.

Many counts were recorded for this clonotype. A much more abundant neighbour one base away suggests this may be a read error. The chain has TRBV6-1 and TRBJ2-7; the D is unclear. Deletions cut 8 bases from V and 4 bases from J, with 12 bases between. The CDR3 runs 12 residues. Germline V gene lookup returns CDR1 MNHNS and CDR2 SASEGT. The CDR3 spells CASGALDYEQYF. CDR3 bases: TGTGCCAGCGGTGCCCTAGATTACGAGCAGTACTTC.

This clonotype was observed many times. The genes are TRBV6-1 and TRBJ1-5; perhaps TRBD1 as D (5 bases). The V gene lost 4 bases and the J gene lost 9 bases, with 28 bases spanning the gap. The germline CDR1 and CDR2 sequences are MNHNS and SASEGT. This CDR3 is 18 amino acids long. CDR3 protein: CASSVRPSVTAGWLPQHF. CDR3 bases: TGTGCCAGCAGTGTAAGACCAAGCGTGACAGCTGGGTGGCTGCCCCAGCATTTT.

There are a few counts of this clonotype. The chain is built from TRBV6-5 and TRBJ1-1; D gene unclear. V gave up 0 bases and J gave up 0 bases, with 8 bases separating them. There are 15 residues in the CDR3. Germline CDR1 and CDR2: MNHEY and SVGAGI. The CDR3 spells CASSYSPSMNTEAFF. CDR3 in DNA: TGTGCCAGCAGTTACTCGCCCAGTATGAACACTGAAGCTTTCTTT.

There are many counts of this clonotype. The chain recombines TRBV11-2 with TRBJ2-7; 11 bases line up with TRBD1. Germline V gene sequence: CDR1 SGHAT, CDR2 FQNNGV. V lost 1 base, J lost 2 bases, and 1 base stayed unmatched. The CDR3 covers 15 residues. CDR3 nucleotide sequence: TGTGCCAGCAGCTTAGGGACAGGGGGCCCCTACGAGCAGTACTTC. The encoded protein is CASSLGTGGPYEQYF.

This clonotype was counted at least ten times. V usage is TRBV2 and J usage is TRBJ1-1; tentatively, D is TRBD1 (5 bases). Looked up from germline, CDR1 is SNHLY and CDR2 is FYNNEI. Between the trimmed V and J ends, which lost 5 bases and 1 base, there was a span of 11 bases. The CDR3 totals 14 residues. The CDR3 nucleotides read TGTGCCAGCAGTCCGGGACTCCAGAACACTGAAGCTTTCTTT. Its translation: CASSPGLQNTEAFF.

This clonotype was counted ten times or more. The chain combines TRBV10-3 with TRBJ1-1; TRBD1 matches at 7 bases. After removal of 6 bases from V and 1 base from J, the junction contained 5 bases not matched to a gene. Germline CDR1 and CDR2: ENHRY and SYGVKD. The CDR3 sequence is 14 residues long. DNA of the CDR3: TGTGCCATCAGGAAGGGACAGCAGAACACTGAAGCTTTCTTT. This codes for CAIRKGQQNTEAFF.

This clonotype came up many times. The chain combines TRBV6-1 with TRBJ1-2; 8 bases line up with TRBD1. The germline V gene has CDR1 MNHNS and CDR2 SASEGT. The CDR3 sequence is 14 residues long. V shed 6 bases, J shed 1 base, and the junction held 4 bases outside the gene matches. The CDR3 sequence: CASSLDRDNYGYTF. CDR3 bases: TGTGCCAGCAGCCTGGACAGGGATAACTATGGCTACACCTTC.

V gene TRBV6-5 combines with J gene TRBJ1-6, with TRBD1 as a possible D gene (5 bases). The CDR3 is 15 residues long. Germline loops: CDR1 MNHEY, CDR2 SVGAGI. Trimming cost V 2 bases and J 6 bases, with 11 bases left between them. The CDR3 here is CASSYGGGINSPLHF. The CDR3 region has the DNA TGTGCCAGCAGTTACGGGGGGGGAATTAATTCACCCCTCCACTTT.

The CDR3 loop is CASTMRGDLRDIQYF. The CDR3 DNA is TGTGCCAGCACCATGAGGGGGGACCTTAGGGACATTCAGTACTTC. The chain links TRBV6-1 to TRBJ2-4; D possibly matches TRBD1 or TRBD2 (6 bases each). CDR3 length: 15 amino acids. Trimming shortened V by 7 bases and J by 8 bases, and 21 bases separated the two germline ends. The germline V gene encodes CDR1 MNHNS and CDR2 SASEGT.

This clonotype was counted a few times. The chain recombines TRBV6-2 or TRBV6-3 with TRBJ1-1; TRBD1 is a possible D gene (5 bases). V lost 8 bases and J lost 1, with 11 bases in between. The germline V gene encodes CDR1 MNHEY and CDR2 SVGEGT. The CDR3 covers 13 residues. CDR3 nucleotides: TGTGCCAGCGACCCGGGACGGAACACTGAAGCTTTCTTT. Protein product: CASDPGRNTEAFF.

This clonotype occurred many times. This chain connects TRBV28 to TRBJ1-5; tentative D call: TRBD1 (5 bases). Germline V gene data show CDR1 as MDHEN and CDR2 as SYDVKM. The germline V and J ends were trimmed by 5 bases and 5 bases, with 16 bases remaining between them. The CDR3 consists of 15 residues. CDR3 residues: CASSDRDGLDQPQHF. DNA of the CDR3: TGTGCCAGCAGTGATCGGGACGGACTGGATCAGCCCCAGCATTTT. Full variable domain (remainder filled in from reference TRBV28 and TRBJ1-5): DVKVTQSSRYLVKRTGEKVFLECVQDMDHENMFWYRQDPGLGLRLIYFSYDVKMKEKGDIPEGYSVSREKKERFSLILESASTNQTSMYLCASSDRDGLDQPQHFGDGTRLSIL.

In regard to this clonotype: A much larger clone sits a single nucleotide away, making a read error possible. CDR3 residues: CAWRVGTGGSYEQYF. For the CDR3, the DNA is TGTGCCTGGAGGGTGGGGACAGGGGGCTCTTACGAGCAGTACTTC. The chain recombines TRBV30 with TRBJ2-7, with 12 bases aligning to TRBD1. Trimming cost V 3 bases and J 4 bases; bases outside gene matches: 7. This CDR3 is 15 amino acids long. CDR1 and CDR2 from the germline V gene are GTSNPN and SVGIG (reference sequence).

As regards this clonotype: Compared with germline, one end of the junction differs, possibly owing to a read error. This sequence joins TRBV19 and TRBJ2-7; D not certain. In germline, CDR1 is LNHDA, CDR2 SQIVND (reference sequence). This CDR3 has 13 residues. In nucleotides, the CDR3 is TGTGCCAGTAGTATAGGGGTACTTGGCGAGCGGTACTTC. Protein: CASSIGVLGERYF.

This clonotype showed up many times. The CDR3: CASSGTAVETQYF. In DNA form, the CDR3 reads TGTGCCAGCAGCGGAACCGCCGTGGAGACCCAGTACTTC. The V and J genes are TRBV11-3 and TRBJ2-5; the D is unclear. CDR3 length equals 13 residues. CDR1 and CDR2 from the germline V gene are SGHNT and YENEEA. V was clipped by 5 bases and J by 5 bases, with 12 bases between them.

This clonotype was counted a few times. The rearrangement joins TRBV7-2 to TRBJ2-2, with no clear D. The CDR3 spans 11 residues. Looked up from germline, CDR1 is SGHTA and CDR2 is FQGNSA. V was clipped by 3 bases and J by 10 bases, with 6 bases between them. CDR3 nucleotides: TGTGCCAGCAGCTTTTATGAGGAGCTGTTTTTT. Translating it yields CASSFYEELFF.

Turning to this clonotype: Given a much more abundant clone one base away, this may be a read error. This rearrangement joins TRBV6-1 to TRBJ2-7; D possibly corresponds to TRBD2 (6 bases). Germline CDR1 and CDR2: MNHNS and SASEGT. The CDR3 is 13 amino acids. CDR3 bases: TGTGCCAGCAGTGAAGTACTTTTGGGACTTCCTTTCTTC. As protein: CASSEVLLGLPFF.

This clonotype was seen ten or more times. The chain employs TRBV6-1 and TRBJ1-5; weak D call: TRBD1 (6 bases). Germline lookup yields CDR1 MNHNS and CDR2 SASEGT. V lost 6 bases and J lost 4, with 13 bases in between. The CDR3 runs 14 residues. CDR3 sequence (DNA): TGTGCCAGCAGGGTCTGGCAGGGGAATCAGCCCCAGCATTTT. Translating it yields CASRVWQGNQPQHF.

This clonotype was seen ten or more times. The chain joins TRBV5-1 to TRBJ2-5, with a weak D call TRBD2 (5 bases). CDR1 is SGHRS and CDR2 is YFSETQ in the germline V gene. V lost 1 base to trimming and J lost 3 bases, with 19 bases between them. The CDR3 contains 17 residues. The CDR3 nucleotides read TGCGCCAGCAGCTTGTTAGGCGGGCTGCGCCTAAAAGAGACCCAGTACTTC. Its protein product is CASSLLGGLRLKETQYF.